This T cell receptor (beta chain) originates from a study of control samples from healthy donors and cancer patients. Assay: immunoSEQ multiplex PCR; the TCRdb copy retains only in-frame clones and omits some. Of around 70,000 clones in the sample, about 83% were seen once. V lost 2 bases and J 6 bases, leaving 13 bases between the germline ends. The germline V gene has CDR1 MDHEN and CDR2 SYDVKM. This CDR3 is built from 15 residues. The TCR sequence derives from a man aged 55 to 70 in good health. V is TRBV28 and J is TRBJ2-2; possible D gene TRBD1, 6 bases. Sequencing was performed on blood. This CDR3 is CASSLRGSRAGELFF. In DNA, the CDR3 is TGTGCCAGCAGTTTAAGGGGGTCTCGCGCCGGGGAGCTGTTTTTT.